This TCR beta chain was captured by sequencing in a study of breast tumors, draining lymph nodes, adjacent tissues. On this clonotype: A much larger clonotype is one base distant, so this may be a read error.

Trimming shortened V by 6 bases and J by 2 bases, and 11 bases separated the two germline ends. This CDR3 is 14 amino acids long. Germline CDR1 is MNHNS and CDR2 is SASEGT. TCRdb recomputed calls from the multiplex PCR reads with MiXCR, one row per CDR3 protein. The table records approximately 170,000 distinct CDR3 sequences, roughly 30% of them present only once. Breast cancer patients provided tissue from their axillary draining lymph nodes. The sequenced material came from axillary lymph node tissue. The sequence came from a female donor with breast cancer. Some clones in this sample may be carry-over from other donors' samples. The V gene is TRBV6-1, the J gene TRBJ1-5; D not certain. CDR3 nucleotides: TGTGCCAGCAGCCAAACATGGGGCAATCAGCCCCAGCATTTT. It codes for CASSQTWGNQPQHF.